This paragraph reports one TCR beta chain. This clonotype was seen a handful of times. Its antigen remains unidentified. No qualities accompany the bases; no much larger clone lies one base away. Including cysteine and phenylalanine, the CDR3 has 14 amino acids. Only CDR3 DNA is held: 42 bases, read in frame from base 1. Trimming takes 5 bases from V and 7 bases from J, and the germline ends sit 17 bases apart. CDR1 and CDR2, per the germline V gene, are SGHVS and FQNEAQ. PBMCs were isolated by Ficoll-Paque density gradient centrifugation. The sample originates from a study of T-cell memory formation after mild COVID-19 (dated by TCRdb to the early 2020s). Regarding the study in general: TCR sequence clusters from the two donors were largely donor specific. In a couple of donors, T-cell clones that expanded and contracted after mild COVID-19 were followed by sequencing TCRalpha and TCRbeta repertoires longitudinally. The cohort comprised two young, previously healthy adult volunteers, one female and one male. The paper's findings and limits, for the study overall: Only a couple of mild cases were covered in the study, and larger cohorts including severe cases with pre-infection samples were considered necessary. Some responding clones were detected in pre-infection memory, suggesting pre-existing cross-reactive memory T cells joined the SARS-CoV-2 response. From day 15 to 85, contracting clones showed balanced CD4/CD8 phenotypes, whereas a second wave of clones that expanded from day 15 to 37 leaned towards CD4+. Contracting CD4+ clones were found mainly in CM and EM memory subsets, while CD8+ clones were enriched in EMRA. SARS-CoV-2 specificity was not confirmed for the second-wave clones peaking on day 37.

Sequencing instrument: Illumina NovaSeq 6000. cDNA libraries for TCRalpha and TCRbeta were prepared by 5'RACE using constant-segment primers, with sample barcodes and unique molecular identifiers added. RNA was extracted from every sample with Trizol reagent. Library amplification was performed in two PCR steps, and a second sample barcode and Illumina TruSeq adapters were introduced in the second step. Sequencing of the libraries was done on an Illumina NovaSeq, producing 2 x 150 bp paired-end reads. In the original analysis: The reads were demultiplexed and collapsed into UMI-guided consensus sequences using migec v1.2.7. Using mixcr v2.1.11, UMI consensuses were aligned to TRA and TRB V and J templates and then assembled into clonotypes. A clonotype was counted as expanded or contracted only if both edgeR and NoisET called the change significant, with noise models trained on biological replicates. For edgeR calls, the thresholds were a false discovery rate-adjusted p below 0.01 and a log2 fold-change of 1. As an exploratory analysis of dynamics, max-normalized trajectories of the 1000 most abundant clonotypes were examined by PCA with hierarchical clustering. The CD4 or CD8 phenotype of responding clones was assigned using the separately sequenced CD4+ and CD8+ repertoires. The public sequencing data were trimmed at Q25 with fastp and processed into clonotypes with MiXCR by TCRdb, which kept only in-frame beta chains. Entries are consolidated by CDR3 protein sequence, retaining the most common genes and DNA. These V and J calls originate from TCRdb's pipeline instead of the authors' own analysis. Present in this sample are a few hundred thousand distinct CDR3 sequences, roughly 15% of which were seen just once. Roughly 21% of the sample belongs to the ten largest clones.

The sequence was collected from a man younger than 35 who had mild COVID-19 (a few samples of this study predate the infection). The sample titles of this study are shuffled in the database, so cell type and time point are left out; the donor was told from shared clones. This chain is built from TRBV7-8 and TRBJ1-2; TRBD1 is a possible D gene, resting on 6 matching bases. The material sequenced was PBMCs or a T cell subset sorted from them (not recorded which). The DNA sequence follows: TGTGCCAGCAGCAAGACAGGAGGGGAAAGTGGCTACACCTTC. Translated, it gives CASSKTGGESGYTF.